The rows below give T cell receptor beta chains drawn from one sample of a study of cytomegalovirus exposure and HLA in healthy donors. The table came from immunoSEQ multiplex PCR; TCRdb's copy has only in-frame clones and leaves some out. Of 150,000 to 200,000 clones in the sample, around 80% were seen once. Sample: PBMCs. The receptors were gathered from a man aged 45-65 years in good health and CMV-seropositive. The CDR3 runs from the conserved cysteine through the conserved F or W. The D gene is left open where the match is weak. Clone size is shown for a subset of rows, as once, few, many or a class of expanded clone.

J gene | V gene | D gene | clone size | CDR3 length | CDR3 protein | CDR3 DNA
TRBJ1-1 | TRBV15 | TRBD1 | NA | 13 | CATGQARITEAFF | TGTGCCACCGGACAGGCCCGTATCACTGAAGCTTTCTTT
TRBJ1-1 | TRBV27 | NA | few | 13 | CASSLEKNTEAFF | TGTGCCAGCAGTTTGGAGAAGAACACTGAAGCTTTCTTT
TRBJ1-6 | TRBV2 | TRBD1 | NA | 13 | CASSETGYSPLHF | TGTGCCAGCAGTGAGACAGGGTATTCACCCCTCCACTTT
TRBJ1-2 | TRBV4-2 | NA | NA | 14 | CASSRTDTNYGYTF | TGTGCCAGCAGCAGGACAGACACTAACTATGGCTACACCTTC
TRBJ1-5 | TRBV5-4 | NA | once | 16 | CASSLYPGASNQPQHF | TGTGCCAGCAGCTTGTACCCAGGGGCTAGCAATCAGCCCCAGCATTTT
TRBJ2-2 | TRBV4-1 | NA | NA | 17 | CASSQEGRGRNTGELFF | TGCGCCAGCAGCCAAGAGGGTAGGGGGAGAAACACCGGGGAGCTGTTTTTT
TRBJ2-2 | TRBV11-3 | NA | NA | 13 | CASSLGALGELFF | TGTGCCAGCAGCTTAGGCGCGCTCGGGGAGCTGTTTTTT
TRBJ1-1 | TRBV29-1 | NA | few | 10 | CSVGHLEAFF | TGCAGCGTTGGGCACCTTGAAGCTTTCTTT
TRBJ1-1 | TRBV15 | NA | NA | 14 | CATSRGGVNTEAFF | TGTGCCACCAGCAGAGGGGGGGTGAACACTGAAGCTTTCTTT
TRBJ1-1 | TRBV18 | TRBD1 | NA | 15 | CASSPPTGMNTEAFF | TGTGCCAGCTCACCACCGACAGGGATGAACACTGAAGCTTTCTTT
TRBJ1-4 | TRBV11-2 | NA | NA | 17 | CASRPKGFTATNEKLFF | TGTGCCAGCAGACCGAAGGGGTTTACTGCAACTAATGAAAAACTGTTTTTT
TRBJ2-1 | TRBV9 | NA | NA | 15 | CASSPQAVSYNEQFF | TGTGCCAGCAGCCCCCAAGCGGTTTCCTACAATGAGCAGTTCTTC
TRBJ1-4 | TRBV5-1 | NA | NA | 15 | CASSLGRGAFEKLFF | TGCGCCAGCAGCTTGGGCCGGGGGGCGTTTGAAAAACTGTTTTTT
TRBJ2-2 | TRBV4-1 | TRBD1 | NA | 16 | CASSQRTGANTGELFF | TGCGCCAGCAGCCAGCGGACAGGGGCGAACACCGGGGAGCTGTTTTTT
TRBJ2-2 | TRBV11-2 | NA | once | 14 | CASTLQPGAGELFF | TGTGCCAGCACTCTTCAACCAGGGGCCGGGGAGCTGTTTTTT
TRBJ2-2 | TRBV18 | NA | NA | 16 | CASSPLQGGDTGELFF | TGTGCCAGCTCACCTCTCCAGGGGGGAGACACCGGGGAGCTGTTTTTT
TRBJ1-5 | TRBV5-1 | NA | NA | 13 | CASSLGGSEPQHF | TGCGCCAGCAGCTTAGGGGGATCGGAGCCCCAGCATTTT
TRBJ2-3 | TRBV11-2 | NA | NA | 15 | CASSLGRGLTDTQYF | TGTGCCAGCAGCTTAGGAAGGGGCCTTACAGATACGCAGTATTTT
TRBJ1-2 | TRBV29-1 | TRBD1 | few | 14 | CSVIGTGLNYGYTF | TGCAGCGTTATAGGGACAGGGCTTAACTATGGCTACACCTTC
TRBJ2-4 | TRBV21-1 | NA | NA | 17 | CASTDKTWTEAKNIQYF | TGTGCCAGCACCGATAAAACCTGGACAGAAGCCAAAAACATTCAGTACTTC
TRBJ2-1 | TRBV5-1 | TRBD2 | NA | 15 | CASSPTSGGANEQFF | TGCGCCAGCAGCCCCACTAGCGGGGGGGCCAATGAGCAGTTCTTC
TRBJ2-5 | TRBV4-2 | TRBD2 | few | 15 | CASSHGLARQETQYF | TGTGCCAGCAGCCATGGACTAGCGAGACAAGAGACCCAGTACTTC
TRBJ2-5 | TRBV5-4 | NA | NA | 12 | CASSPTGETQYF | TGTGCCAGCAGTCCGACGGGGGAGACCCAGTACTTC
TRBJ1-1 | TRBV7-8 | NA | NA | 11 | CASSHISEAFF | TGTGCCAGCAGCCACATATCGGAAGCTTTCTTT
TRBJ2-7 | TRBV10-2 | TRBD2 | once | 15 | CASSDGLAALGEQYF | TGCGCCAGCAGTGATGGACTAGCGGCGCTGGGTGAGCAGTACTTC
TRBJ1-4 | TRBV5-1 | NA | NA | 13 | CASSFPGNEKLFF | TGCGCCAGCAGCTTCCCCGGTAATGAAAAACTGTTTTTT
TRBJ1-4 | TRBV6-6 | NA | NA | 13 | CASSYDNRVKLFF | TGTGCCAGCAGTTACGATAATCGGGTTAAACTGTTTTTT
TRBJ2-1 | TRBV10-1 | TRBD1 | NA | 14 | CASSAGQFYNEQFF | TGCGCCAGCAGTGCGGGACAGTTCTACAATGAGCAGTTCTTC
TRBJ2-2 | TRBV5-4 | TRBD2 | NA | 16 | CASSLGLAGNTGELFF | TGTGCCAGCAGCTTGGGACTAGCGGGGAACACCGGGGAGCTGTTTTTT
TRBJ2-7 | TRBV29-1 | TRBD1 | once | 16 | CSVEVFRTGTPYEQYF | TGCAGCGTTGAAGTTTTCCGGACAGGGACCCCCTACGAGCAGTACTTC
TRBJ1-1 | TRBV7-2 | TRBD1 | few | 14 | CASRYLGGGSEAFF | TGTGCCAGCAGATATCTAGGAGGGGGCTCTGAAGCTTTCTTT
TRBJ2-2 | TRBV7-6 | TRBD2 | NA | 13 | CASSLGGAGELFF | TGTGCCAGCAGCTTGGGGGGGGCCGGGGAGCTGTTTTTT
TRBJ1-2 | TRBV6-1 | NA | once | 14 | CASSDPRENYGYTF | TGTGCCAGCAGTGACCCAAGGGAGAACTATGGCTACACCTTC
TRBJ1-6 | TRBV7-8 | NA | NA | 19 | CASSLLSVRGSSYNSPLHF | TGTGCCAGCAGCTTACTCTCGGTTCGGGGGAGCTCCTATAATTCACCCCTCCACTTT
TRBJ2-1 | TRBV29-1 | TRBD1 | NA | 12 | CSVEGTASRQFF | TGCAGCGTTGAGGGGACAGCCAGCAGGCAGTTCTTC
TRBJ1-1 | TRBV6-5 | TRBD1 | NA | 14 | CASSRTGPNTEAFF | TGTGCCAGCAGCCGGACAGGGCCGAACACTGAAGCTTTCTTT
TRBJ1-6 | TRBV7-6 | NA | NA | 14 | CASSSSSGNSPLHF | TGTGCCAGCAGCTCCAGCAGCGGCAATTCACCCCTCCACTTT